A selection of T cell receptor beta chains follows, all from one sample in a study of T cell responses to AZD1222 COVID-19 vaccine. Method: immunoSEQ multiplex PCR; TCRdb's copy keeps in-frame clones and lacks some. The sample records 150,000 to 200,000 clones, just over 90% being singletons. This material consisted of peripheral blood, taken 28 days after the second AZD1222 dose. All receptors come from an adult who received the AZD1222 COVID-19 vaccine. Each CDR3 is given with its conserved first and last residue. The order of the fields is clone size, D gene, V gene, J gene, CDR3 DNA, CDR3 protein. D genes are given only for firm matches. Some rows have no size entry. The others give once, few or many, or a class for an expanded clone.

clone size: -
D gene: -
V gene: TRBV12-3/TRBV12-4
J gene: TRBJ2-3
CDR3 DNA: TGTGCCAGCAGCCTTACTAGCTATACGCAGTATTTT
CDR3 protein: CASSLTSYTQYF

clone size: -
D gene: TRBD1
V gene: TRBV6-6
J gene: TRBJ1-3
CDR3 DNA: TGTGCCAGCAGTTACAGGGGGCCTGGAAACACCATATATTTT
CDR3 protein: CASSYRGPGNTIYF

clone size: -
D gene: TRBD1
V gene: TRBV7-8
J gene: TRBJ1-4
CDR3 DNA: TGTGCCAGCAGCGTGACAGGGACTAATGAAAAACTGTTTTTT
CDR3 protein: CASSVTGTNEKLFF

clone size: few
D gene: TRBD2
V gene: TRBV10-3
J gene: TRBJ2-3
CDR3 DNA: TGTGCCATCAGTGTTGCGGGGGGAGTCACAGATACGCAGTATTTT
CDR3 protein: CAISVAGGVTDTQYF

clone size: -
D gene: TRBD1
V gene: TRBV12-3/TRBV12-4
J gene: TRBJ1-2
CDR3 DNA: TGTGCCAGCAGTTTCGACAGGGAGTATGGCTACACCTTC
CDR3 protein: CASSFDREYGYTF

clone size: -
D gene: -
V gene: TRBV6-5
J gene: TRBJ1-2
CDR3 DNA: TGTGCCACCGAAAGGACCCGTCTTAACTATGGCTACACCTTC
CDR3 protein: CATERTRLNYGYTF

clone size: -
D gene: -
V gene: TRBV10-3
J gene: TRBJ1-5
CDR3 DNA: TGTGCCATCAGTGAAAGGGAGGACAATCAGCCCCAGCATTTT
CDR3 protein: CAISEREDNQPQHF

clone size: -
D gene: TRBD2
V gene: TRBV2
J gene: TRBJ2-3
CDR3 DNA: TGTGCCATAGAGCGGGGGAGCACAGATACGCAGTATTTT
CDR3 protein: CAIERGSTDTQYF

clone size: -
D gene: TRBD1
V gene: TRBV24-1
J gene: TRBJ2-3
CDR3 DNA: TGTGCCACCTCTTTAGGGACAGTCTCAGGCACAGATACGCAGTATTTT
CDR3 protein: CATSLGTVSGTDTQYF

clone size: -
D gene: -
V gene: TRBV29-1
J gene: TRBJ1-1
CDR3 DNA: TGCAGCGTTGAAACCGGGTCCTTAGAAGCTTTCTTT
CDR3 protein: CSVETGSLEAFF

clone size: -
D gene: -
V gene: TRBV9
J gene: TRBJ2-3
CDR3 DNA: TGTGCCAGCAGCAATTTCGAGACAGATACGCAGTATTTT
CDR3 protein: CASSNFETDTQYF

clone size: -
D gene: -
V gene: TRBV19
J gene: TRBJ1-5
CDR3 DNA: TGTGCCAGTAGTACAGGCCCCCCAAGGCCCCAGCATTTT
CDR3 protein: CASSTGPPRPQHF

clone size: -
D gene: TRBD1
V gene: TRBV6-6
J gene: TRBJ1-2
CDR3 DNA: TGTGCCAGCAGCCTTCTGACAGGGGGCGACTATGGCTACACCTTC
CDR3 protein: CASSLLTGGDYGYTF

clone size: -
D gene: TRBD1
V gene: TRBV18
J gene: TRBJ1-5
CDR3 DNA: TGTGCCAGCTCACCCCAACAGGGGGTACAGCCCCAGCATTTT
CDR3 protein: CASSPQQGVQPQHF

clone size: -
D gene: TRBD1
V gene: TRBV29-1
J gene: TRBJ1-4
CDR3 DNA: TGCAGCATAGCAGGGGGGGAAAAACTGTTTTTT
CDR3 protein: CSIAGGEKLFF

clone size: -
D gene: -
V gene: TRBV7-9
J gene: TRBJ2-7
CDR3 DNA: TGTGCCAGCAGCGCAAGCCCAGGGGAGGGGATTCGCGCCTACGAGCAGTACTTC
CDR3 protein: CASSASPGEGIRAYEQYF

clone size: -
D gene: -
V gene: TRBV6-2/TRBV6-3
J gene: TRBJ1-2
CDR3 DNA: TGTGCCAGCAGTTCGGTTTTGCGACGGTTCTATGGCTACACCTTC
CDR3 protein: CASSSVLRRFYGYTF

clone size: -
D gene: -
V gene: TRBV2
J gene: TRBJ1-2
CDR3 DNA: TGTGCCAGCAAAGGCCAGCCAGGGGAGGCCGGCTACACCTTC
CDR3 protein: CASKGQPGEAGYTF

clone size: -
D gene: TRBD1
V gene: TRBV4-1
J gene: TRBJ1-6
CDR3 DNA: TGCGCCAGCAGCCAAGGGACAGGGCTGAGCTCCTATAATTCACCCCTCCACTTT
CDR3 protein: CASSQGTGLSSYNSPLHF

clone size: -
D gene: -
V gene: TRBV6-5
J gene: TRBJ1-1
CDR3 DNA: TGTGCCAGCAGTTACTCCTATCGACTAAAAACTGAAGCTTTCTTT
CDR3 protein: CASSYSYRLKTEAFF

clone size: many
D gene: -
V gene: TRBV4-1
J gene: TRBJ1-6
CDR3 DNA: TGCGCCAGCAGCCAAGACCCACACGGGGAAAGCTCCTATAATTCACCCCTCCACTTT
CDR3 protein: CASSQDPHGESSYNSPLHF

clone size: -
D gene: TRBD1
V gene: TRBV6-5
J gene: TRBJ1-4
CDR3 DNA: TGTGCCAGCAAACCAGGACAGGCGGCCGAAAAACTGTTTTTT
CDR3 protein: CASKPGQAAEKLFF

clone size: -
D gene: -
V gene: TRBV12-3/TRBV12-4
J gene: TRBJ1-4
CDR3 DNA: TGTGCCAGCGGCGTCCTATCAGATGAAAAACTGTTTTTT
CDR3 protein: CASGVLSDEKLFF

clone size: -
D gene: -
V gene: TRBV6-2/TRBV6-3
J gene: TRBJ2-7
CDR3 DNA: TGTGCCAGCAGTAAGAGGGGGGCAGGGCCGACCTACGAGCAGTACTTC
CDR3 protein: CASSKRGAGPTYEQYF

clone size: once
D gene: TRBD1
V gene: TRBV6-5
J gene: TRBJ1-1
CDR3 DNA: TGTGCCAGCAGTTACTCGATGGCATCAGACAGGGCAAAAGCTTTCTTT
CDR3 protein: CASSYSMASDRAKAFF

clone size: -
D gene: -
V gene: TRBV20-1
J gene: TRBJ1-3
CDR3 DNA: TGCAGTGCTAGTTCTAGTGGAAACACCATATATTTT
CDR3 protein: CSASSSGNTIYF

clone size: -
D gene: -
V gene: TRBV7-2
J gene: TRBJ1-5
CDR3 DNA: TGTGCCAGCAGCGCTGGCGGGGATTGGCGAAATCAGCCCCAGCATTTT
CDR3 protein: CASSAGGDWRNQPQHF

clone size: -
D gene: TRBD1
V gene: TRBV27
J gene: TRBJ1-6
CDR3 DNA: TGTGCCAGCAGCCCGGGACAGTATAATTCACCCCTCCACTTT
CDR3 protein: CASSPGQYNSPLHF

clone size: -
D gene: -
V gene: TRBV15
J gene: TRBJ1-2
CDR3 DNA: TGTGCCACCAGCAGAGCAGGGGTTGGTGAGGGCTACACCTTC
CDR3 protein: CATSRAGVGEGYTF

clone size: -
D gene: -
V gene: TRBV7-2
J gene: TRBJ1-5
CDR3 DNA: TGTGCCAGCAGCTTAGAGGCACAGGGCCTCAATCAGCCCCAGCATTTT
CDR3 protein: CASSLEAQGLNQPQHF

clone size: -
D gene: -
V gene: TRBV18
J gene: TRBJ1-6
CDR3 DNA: TGTGCCAGCTCACCACAGGGATCAAGTAATTCACCCCTCCACTTT
CDR3 protein: CASSPQGSSNSPLHF

clone size: -
D gene: -
V gene: TRBV3-1/TRBV3-2
J gene: TRBJ2-2
CDR3 DNA: TGTGCCAGCAGAAGGATCACCGGGGAGCTGTTTTTT
CDR3 protein: CASRRITGELFF

clone size: -
D gene: TRBD2
V gene: TRBV27
J gene: TRBJ2-1
CDR3 DNA: TGTGCCAGCAGTTTTAGTACTAGCGGGGTAAATGAGCAGTTCTTC
CDR3 protein: CASSFSTSGVNEQFF

clone size: -
D gene: -
V gene: TRBV3-1/TRBV3-2
J gene: TRBJ1-6
CDR3 DNA: TGTGCCAGCAGCCAAGACGGGAGAGGGCCTCCCTATAATTCACCCCTCCACTTT
CDR3 protein: CASSQDGRGPPYNSPLHF

clone size: -
D gene: TRBD1
V gene: TRBV6-2/TRBV6-3
J gene: TRBJ2-2
CDR3 DNA: TGTGCCAGCAGTTACTCACCGGGACAGGGGACCGGGGAGCTGTTTTTT
CDR3 protein: CASSYSPGQGTGELFF

clone size: -
D gene: -
V gene: TRBV7-2
J gene: TRBJ2-1
CDR3 DNA: TGTGCCACAGCCGCCTCCGGGACTGTTTACAATGAGCAGTTCTTC
CDR3 protein: CATAASGTVYNEQFF

clone size: -
D gene: -
V gene: TRBV6-1
J gene: TRBJ1-5
CDR3 DNA: TGTGCCAGCAGTGAAGCGGCGAGGGATCAGCCCCAGCATTTT
CDR3 protein: CASSEAARDQPQHF

clone size: -
D gene: -
V gene: TRBV3-1/TRBV3-2
J gene: TRBJ2-1
CDR3 DNA: TGTGCCAGCAGCCGCGGGATTAAGGGGTCCTACAATGAGCAGTTCTTC
CDR3 protein: CASSRGIKGSYNEQFF

clone size: -
D gene: -
V gene: TRBV15
J gene: TRBJ1-2
CDR3 DNA: TGTGCCACCAGCAGAGAAGACAGTATCTATGGCTACACCTTC
CDR3 protein: CATSREDSIYGYTF

clone size: once
D gene: -
V gene: TRBV7-3
J gene: TRBJ2-7
CDR3 DNA: TGTGCCAGCAGCTTAACGGGATACGAGCAGTACTTC
CDR3 protein: CASSLTGYEQYF

clone size: -
D gene: -
V gene: TRBV11-2
J gene: TRBJ1-1
CDR3 DNA: TGTGCCAGCAGCCGGGGAGGACACACTGAAGCTTTCTTT
CDR3 protein: CASSRGGHTEAFF

clone size: -
D gene: TRBD1
V gene: TRBV29-1
J gene: TRBJ1-1
CDR3 DNA: TGCAGCGTTAAGGACAGGGTCATGAACACTGAAGCTTTCTTT
CDR3 protein: CSVKDRVMNTEAFF

clone size: -
D gene: -
V gene: TRBV29-1
J gene: TRBJ1-5
CDR3 DNA: TGCAGCGCCCTGACCCGAGGAAGCAATCAGCCCCAGCATTTT
CDR3 protein: CSALTRGSNQPQHF

clone size: once
D gene: -
V gene: TRBV6-4
J gene: TRBJ1-4
CDR3 DNA: TGTGCCAGCAGTATCAAGGGGCTGCGGGATGAAAAACTGTTTTTT
CDR3 protein: CASSIKGLRDEKLFF

clone size: few
D gene: -
V gene: TRBV12-2
J gene: TRBJ1-2
CDR3 DNA: TGTGCAAGTCGCTTAGGACAGTTTGGCTACACCTTC
CDR3 protein: CASRLGQFGYTF

clone size: -
D gene: TRBD1
V gene: TRBV2
J gene: TRBJ1-1
CDR3 DNA: TGTGCCAGCAGTGATTTGGCAGGGGGCGAGGTGAACACTGAAGCTTTCTTT
CDR3 protein: CASSDLAGGEVNTEAFF